This paragraph covers one T cell receptor beta chain sequence. The antigen is unknown. The CDR3 loop spans 15 amino acids. V lost 5 bases, J lost 7 bases, and 14 bases stayed unmatched. CDR1 and CDR2 from the germline V gene are SEHNR and FQNEAQ (reference sequence). The sample comes from a study of OX40 agonist ivuxolimab in advanced cancers. On the study more broadly: Ivuxolimab, an agonist antibody against OX40 (CD134), was given to patients. Whole-study findings and limits: The work left the antigen specificity of expanded peripheral T cells undetermined. Clonal expansion was seen in CD4+ and CD8+ blood T cells by week 6 at 0.1 to 3.0 mg/kg.

Only in-frame clones appear in the TCRdb table, and some are missing; sequencing was by immunoSEQ multiplex PCR. The sample shows 95,000 or so clones, around 82% of them seen only once. This specimen consisted of CD4+ or CD8+ T cells sorted from blood, obtained in a trial of the OX40 agonist ivuxolimab. The TCR comes from an adult with an advanced solid tumor such as melanoma, head and neck, liver or kidney cancer. This sequence joins TRBV7-9 and TRBJ2-7; 7 positions match TRBD2. The CDR3 sequence is CASSLTGLLLWEQYF. The CDR3 DNA reads TGTGCCAGCAGCCTAACGGGACTACTGCTTTGGGAGCAGTACTTC.